The clone carrying this T cell receptor beta chain was recorded once. This sample stems from a study of cytomegalovirus exposure and HLA in healthy donors. The germline V gene has CDR1 SGHTA and CDR2 FQGTGA. CDR3 length: 14 amino acids. V trimming: 0 bases; J trimming: 8 bases; junction bases outside the gene matches: 1. The study ran its PCR with 60 Vbeta and 13 Jbeta primers. Using immunoSEQ multiplex PCR, the repertoire was profiled, and TCRdb retains in-frame clones only, with some absent. The sample shows 100,000 to 150,000 clones, 70% to 80% of them seen only once. Input material: PBMCs. The chain joins TRBV7-3 to TRBJ2-1, with 10 bases aligning to TRBD2. The origin of this receptor is a woman between 40 and 55 years old in good health and CMV-seropositive. CDR3 in DNA: TGTGCCAGCAGCTTAACAGCGGGGGGGCATGAGCAGTTCTTC. Translating it yields CASSLTAGGHEQFF.